These T cell receptor beta chains were read from a single sample in a study of technical replicates of blood from a few donors. Assay used: immunoSEQ multiplex PCR; TCRdb lists only in-frame clones, some missing. Of approximately 10,000 clones detected, 90% to 95% appear once; the ten largest clones hold about 9.7%. The source material was PBMCs. The receptors stem from a human donor in good health. The CDR3 runs from the conserved cysteine through the conserved F or W. The D gene is left open where the match is weak. Rows give clone size only sometimes, using once, few, many, or a class for an expanded clone.

V gene: TRBV5-1; J gene: TRBJ1-1; D gene: .; clone size: once; CDR3 protein: CASSLVASTEAFF; CDR3 DNA: TGCGCCAGCAGCTTGGTGGCCAGTACTGAAGCTTTCTTT
V gene: TRBV13; J gene: TRBJ2-3; D gene: .; clone size: .; CDR3 protein: CASSLGGGVSDTQYF; CDR3 DNA: TGTGCCAGCAGCTTAGGTGGGGGCGTGTCAGATACGCAGTATTTT
V gene: TRBV5-4; J gene: TRBJ2-3; D gene: TRBD2; clone size: .; CDR3 protein: CASSPGGLAGAGGDTQYF; CDR3 DNA: TGTGCCAGCAGCCCGGGAGGACTAGCGGGAGCAGGGGGAGATACGCAGTATTTT
V gene: TRBV4-1; J gene: TRBJ2-1; D gene: TRBD2; clone size: .; CDR3 protein: CASSQGLAGINEQFF; CDR3 DNA: TGCGCCAGCAGCCAAGGGCTAGCGGGGATCAATGAGCAGTTCTTC
V gene: TRBV5-5; J gene: TRBJ2-1; D gene: TRBD2; clone size: .; CDR3 protein: CASSQPSGSLDEQFF; CDR3 DNA: TGTGCCAGCAGCCAACCTAGCGGGAGTTTGGATGAGCAGTTCTTC
V gene: TRBV7-9; J gene: TRBJ2-1; D gene: TRBD2; clone size: .; CDR3 protein: CASKPTSGTNEQFF; CDR3 DNA: TGTGCCAGCAAACCGACTAGCGGGACCAATGAGCAGTTCTTC
V gene: TRBV2; J gene: TRBJ2-7; D gene: TRBD2; clone size: .; CDR3 protein: CASSESVSGAYEQYF; CDR3 DNA: TGTGCCAGCAGTGAGTCCGTTAGCGGGGCCTACGAGCAGTACTTC
V gene: TRBV6-5; J gene: TRBJ2-5; D gene: .; clone size: .; CDR3 protein: CASSYGASEIPETQYF; CDR3 DNA: TGTGCCAGCAGTTACGGGGCTAGTGAAATTCCAGAGACCCAGTACTTC
V gene: TRBV28; J gene: TRBJ1-1; D gene: TRBD1; clone size: once; CDR3 protein: CASSWDRGNTEAFF; CDR3 DNA: TGTGCCAGCAGTTGGGACAGGGGGAACACTGAAGCTTTCTTT
V gene: TRBV10-1; J gene: TRBJ1-2; D gene: TRBD1; clone size: .; CDR3 protein: CASSADRAAGYTF; CDR3 DNA: TGCGCCAGCAGTGCAGACAGGGCTGCTGGCTACACCTTC
V gene: TRBV27; J gene: TRBJ2-7; D gene: TRBD1; clone size: .; CDR3 protein: CASSPGTEDEQYF; CDR3 DNA: TGTGCCAGCAGTCCCGGGACAGAGGACGAGCAGTACTTC
V gene: TRBV19; J gene: TRBJ2-2; D gene: TRBD1; clone size: .; CDR3 protein: CASTQGQVITGELFF; CDR3 DNA: TGTGCCAGTACCCAGGGACAGGTGATTACCGGGGAGCTGTTTTTT
V gene: TRBV7-2; J gene: TRBJ2-7; D gene: .; clone size: .; CDR3 protein: CASTASGDGIYEQYF; CDR3 DNA: TGTGCCAGCACCGCTTCCGGGGATGGGATCTACGAGCAGTACTTC
V gene: TRBV18; J gene: TRBJ1-1; D gene: TRBD1; clone size: few; CDR3 protein: CASSHNRDRILNTEAFF; CDR3 DNA: TGTGCCAGCTCACATAACCGGGACAGAATATTGAACACTGAAGCTTTCTTT
V gene: TRBV7-6; J gene: TRBJ1-5; D gene: .; clone size: .; CDR3 protein: CASSSDRFVQPQHF; CDR3 DNA: TGTGCCAGCAGCTCCGACAGATTTGTTCAGCCCCAGCATTTT
V gene: TRBV11-2; J gene: TRBJ2-7; D gene: TRBD2; clone size: .; CDR3 protein: CASSWDYYEQYF; CDR3 DNA: TGTGCCAGCAGCTGGGACTACTACGAGCAGTACTTC
V gene: TRBV27; J gene: TRBJ1-3; D gene: TRBD1; clone size: .; CDR3 protein: CASSTDRAAGNTIYF; CDR3 DNA: TGTGCCAGCAGCACGGACAGGGCGGCTGGAAACACCATATATTTT
V gene: TRBV20-1; J gene: TRBJ2-1; D gene: .; clone size: .; CDR3 protein: CSAELYNEQFF; CDR3 DNA: TGCAGTGCAGAACTCTACAATGAGCAGTTCTTC
V gene: TRBV6-5; J gene: TRBJ1-1; D gene: .; clone size: .; CDR3 protein: CASSYSSLRTEAFF; CDR3 DNA: TGTGCCAGCAGTTACTCTAGTCTCAGGACTGAAGCTTTCTTT
V gene: TRBV9; J gene: TRBJ2-2; D gene: TRBD2; clone size: .; CDR3 protein: CASSVGGRAGTGELFF; CDR3 DNA: TGTGCCAGCAGCGTAGGGGGGAGGGCCGGCACCGGGGAGCTGTTTTTT
V gene: TRBV5-4; J gene: TRBJ2-2; D gene: TRBD2; clone size: .; CDR3 protein: CASSKTGTSDGAGELFF; CDR3 DNA: TGTGCCAGCAGCAAAACCGGGACTAGCGACGGGGCCGGGGAGCTGTTTTTT
V gene: TRBV7-6; J gene: TRBJ1-2; D gene: TRBD1; clone size: .; CDR3 protein: CASSPGQGSPGYGYTF; CDR3 DNA: TGTGCCAGCAGTCCGGGACAGGGGTCTCCCGGTTATGGCTACACCTTC
V gene: TRBV5-1; J gene: TRBJ2-2; D gene: TRBD1; clone size: .; CDR3 protein: CASSVGQGNTGELFF; CDR3 DNA: TGCGCCAGCAGCGTAGGACAGGGGAACACCGGGGAGCTGTTTTTT
V gene: TRBV27; J gene: TRBJ2-3; D gene: .; clone size: .; CDR3 protein: CASSWAQPQYF; CDR3 DNA: TGTGCCAGCAGTTGGGCACAGCCGCAGTATTTT
V gene: TRBV5-1; J gene: TRBJ2-7; D gene: TRBD1; clone size: .; CDR3 protein: CASSFRSTGTSYEQYF; CDR3 DNA: TGCGCCAGCAGCTTCCGATCGACAGGGACCTCCTACGAGCAGTACTTC
V gene: TRBV11-2; J gene: TRBJ1-4; D gene: .; clone size: .; CDR3 protein: CASSSNESGEKLFF; CDR3 DNA: TGTGCCAGCAGCTCAAATGAGTCCGGTGAAAAACTGTTTTTT
V gene: TRBV5-1; J gene: TRBJ2-7; D gene: .; clone size: .; CDR3 protein: CASSPSPGSYEQYF; CDR3 DNA: TGCGCCAGCAGCCCGTCCCCGGGCTCCTACGAGCAGTACTTC
V gene: TRBV5-1; J gene: TRBJ2-7; D gene: .; clone size: .; CDR3 protein: CASSWDNTYEQYF; CDR3 DNA: TGCGCCAGCAGCTGGGACAATACCTACGAGCAGTACTTC
V gene: TRBV13; J gene: TRBJ1-2; D gene: TRBD1; clone size: once; CDR3 protein: CASSPGQGSYGYTF; CDR3 DNA: TGTGCCAGCAGCCCAGGACAGGGTTCCTATGGCTACACCTTC
V gene: TRBV5-1; J gene: TRBJ1-5; D gene: TRBD1; clone size: .; CDR3 protein: CASSPEDRSNQPQHF; CDR3 DNA: TGCGCCAGCAGCCCGGAGGACAGGAGCAATCAGCCCCAGCATTTT
V gene: TRBV2; J gene: TRBJ2-7; D gene: TRBD1; clone size: .; CDR3 protein: CASSEKGGRVRF; CDR3 DNA: TGTGCCAGCAGTGAAAAAGGGGGCAGGGTTCGGTTC
V gene: TRBV5-1; J gene: TRBJ2-2; D gene: .; clone size: .; CDR3 protein: CASSLLAHTGELFF; CDR3 DNA: TGCGCCAGCAGCTTGTTAGCGCACACCGGGGAGCTGTTTTTT
V gene: TRBV6-1; J gene: TRBJ2-1; D gene: TRBD2; clone size: .; CDR3 protein: CASSVWAGGGDEQFF; CDR3 DNA: TGTGCCAGCAGTGTCTGGGCGGGGGGGGGCGATGAGCAGTTCTTC
V gene: TRBV2; J gene: TRBJ2-3; D gene: .; clone size: .; CDR3 protein: CASSGENTDTQYF; CDR3 DNA: TGTGCCAGCAGTGGGGAGAACACAGATACGCAGTATTTT
V gene: TRBV25-1; J gene: TRBJ1-1; D gene: .; clone size: .; CDR3 protein: CAGSPPTGMWAFF; CDR3 DNA: TGTGCCGGCAGCCCCCCCACAGGGATGTGGGCTTTCTTT
V gene: TRBV11-2; J gene: TRBJ2-5; D gene: TRBD2; clone size: .; CDR3 protein: CASSPNSGGETQYF; CDR3 DNA: TGTGCCAGCAGCCCAAACTCGGGGGGGGAGACCCAGTACTTC
V gene: TRBV6-1; J gene: TRBJ2-5; D gene: .; clone size: .; CDR3 protein: CASSEVGRGETQYF; CDR3 DNA: TGTGCCAGCAGTGAAGTGGGGCGTGGAGAGACCCAGTACTTC
V gene: TRBV29-1; J gene: TRBJ2-7; D gene: TRBD2; clone size: .; CDR3 protein: CSVEEALAGGYEQYF; CDR3 DNA: TGCAGCGTTGAAGAGGCACTAGCGGGAGGCTACGAGCAGTACTTC
V gene: TRBV30; J gene: TRBJ1-1; D gene: .; clone size: once; CDR3 protein: CAWSGDYTEAFF; CDR3 DNA: TGTGCCTGGAGTGGAGACTACACTGAAGCTTTCTTT
V gene: TRBV18; J gene: TRBJ2-2; D gene: TRBD2; clone size: .; CDR3 protein: CASSLNGLAGNFGELFF; CDR3 DNA: TGTGCCAGCTCCCTCAATGGACTAGCGGGAAACTTCGGGGAGCTGTTTTTT
V gene: TRBV27; J gene: TRBJ1-1; D gene: .; clone size: .; CDR3 protein: CASRSGLYTEAFF; CDR3 DNA: TGTGCCAGCAGGTCAGGGTTATACACTGAAGCTTTCTTT
V gene: TRBV11-1; J gene: TRBJ2-6; D gene: TRBD2; clone size: .; CDR3 protein: CASSLASGSPGANVLTF; CDR3 DNA: TGTGCCAGCAGCTTAGCGAGCGGGAGCCCTGGGGCCAACGTCCTGACTTTC